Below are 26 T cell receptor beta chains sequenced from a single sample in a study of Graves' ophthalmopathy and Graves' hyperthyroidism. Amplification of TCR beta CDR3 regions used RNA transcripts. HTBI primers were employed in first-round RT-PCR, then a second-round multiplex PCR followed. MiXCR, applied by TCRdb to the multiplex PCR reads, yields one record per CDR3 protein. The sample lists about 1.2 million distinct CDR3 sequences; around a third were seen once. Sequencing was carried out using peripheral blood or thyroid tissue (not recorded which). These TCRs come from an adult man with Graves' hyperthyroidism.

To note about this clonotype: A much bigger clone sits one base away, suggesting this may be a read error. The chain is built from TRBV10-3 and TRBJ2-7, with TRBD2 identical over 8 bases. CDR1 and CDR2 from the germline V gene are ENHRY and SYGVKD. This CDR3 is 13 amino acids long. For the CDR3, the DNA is TGTGTCACCCGAGCGGGAGCAACCTACGAGCAGTACTTC. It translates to CVTRAGATYEQYF.

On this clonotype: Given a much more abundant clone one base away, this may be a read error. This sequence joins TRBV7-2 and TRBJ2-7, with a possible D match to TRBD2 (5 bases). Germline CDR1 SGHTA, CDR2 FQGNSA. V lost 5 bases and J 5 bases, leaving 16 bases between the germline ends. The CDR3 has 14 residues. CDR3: CASSVGLSAHEQYF. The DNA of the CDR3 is TGTGCCAGCAGCGTAGGACTGTCGGCCCACGAGCAGTACTTC.

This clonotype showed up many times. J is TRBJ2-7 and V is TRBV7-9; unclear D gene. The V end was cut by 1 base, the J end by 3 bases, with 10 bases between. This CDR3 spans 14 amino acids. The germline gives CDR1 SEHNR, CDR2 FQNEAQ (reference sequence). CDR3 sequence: CASSLVPGGYEQYF. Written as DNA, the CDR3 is TGTGCCAGCAGCTTAGTTCCAGGCGGCTACGAGCAGTACTTC.

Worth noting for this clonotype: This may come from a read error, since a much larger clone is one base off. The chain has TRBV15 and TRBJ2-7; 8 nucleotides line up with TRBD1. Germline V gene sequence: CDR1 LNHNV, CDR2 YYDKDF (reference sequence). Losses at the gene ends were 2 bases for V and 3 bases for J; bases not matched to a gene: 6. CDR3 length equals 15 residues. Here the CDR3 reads CATSRTDRVGYEQYF. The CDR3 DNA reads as TGTGCCACCAGCAGAACGGACAGGGTGGGCTACGAGCAGTACTTC. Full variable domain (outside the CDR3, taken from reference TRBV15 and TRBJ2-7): DAMVIQNPRYQVTQFGKPVTLSCSQTLNHNVMYWYQQKSSQAPKLLFHYYDKDFNNEADTPDNFQSRRPNTSFCFLDIRSPGLGDTAMYLCATSRTDRVGYEQYFGPGTRLTVT.

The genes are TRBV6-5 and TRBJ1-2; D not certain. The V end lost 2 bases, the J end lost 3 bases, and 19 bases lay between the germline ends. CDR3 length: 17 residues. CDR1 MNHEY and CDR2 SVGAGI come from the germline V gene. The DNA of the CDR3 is TGTGCCAGCAGTTACAGTTTCCGGGGAAATCGGGACTATGGCTACACCTTC. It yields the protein CASSYSFRGNRDYGYTF.

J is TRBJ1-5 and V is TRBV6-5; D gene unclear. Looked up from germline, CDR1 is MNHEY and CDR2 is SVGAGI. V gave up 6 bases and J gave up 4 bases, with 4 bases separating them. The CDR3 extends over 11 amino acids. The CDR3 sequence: CASRANQPQHF. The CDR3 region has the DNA TGTGCCAGCAGGGCAAATCAGCCCCAGCATTTT.

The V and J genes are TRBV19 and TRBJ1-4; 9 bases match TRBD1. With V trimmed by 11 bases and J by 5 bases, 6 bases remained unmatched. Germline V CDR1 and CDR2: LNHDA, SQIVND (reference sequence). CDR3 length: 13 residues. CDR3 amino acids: CAGTGGENEKLFF. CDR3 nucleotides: TGTGCCGGTACAGGGGGCGAAAATGAAAAACTGTTTTTT.

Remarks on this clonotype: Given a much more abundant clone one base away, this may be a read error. In nucleotides, the CDR3 is TGTGCCAGCAGCGCCGGGAACCGGGACACTGAAGCTTTCTTT. Encoded protein: CASSAGNRDTEAFF. This chain joins TRBV9 and TRBJ1-1; D call uncertain. CDR1 and CDR2 from the germline V gene are SGDLS and YYNGEE. The CDR3 spans 14 residues. The V gene lost 3 bases and the J gene lost 3 bases, with 12 bases spanning the gap.

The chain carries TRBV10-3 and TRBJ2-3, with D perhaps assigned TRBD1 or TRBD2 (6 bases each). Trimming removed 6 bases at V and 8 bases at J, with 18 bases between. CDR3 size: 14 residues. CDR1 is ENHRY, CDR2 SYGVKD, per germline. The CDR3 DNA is TGTGCCATCAGCCCCGGACGGGGGCCAGCTACGCAGTATTTT. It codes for CAISPGRGPATQYF.

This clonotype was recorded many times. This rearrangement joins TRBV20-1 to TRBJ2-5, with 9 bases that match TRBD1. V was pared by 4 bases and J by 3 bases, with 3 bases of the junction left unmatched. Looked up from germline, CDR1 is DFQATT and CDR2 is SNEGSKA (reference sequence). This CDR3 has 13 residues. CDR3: CSATGTGKETQYF. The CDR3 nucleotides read TGCAGTGCTACCGGGACAGGGAAAGAGACCCAGTACTTC.

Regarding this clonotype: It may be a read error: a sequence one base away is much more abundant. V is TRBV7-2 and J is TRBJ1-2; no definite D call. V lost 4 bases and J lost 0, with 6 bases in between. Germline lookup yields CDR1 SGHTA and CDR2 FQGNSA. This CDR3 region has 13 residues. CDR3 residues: CASSSNSNYGYTF. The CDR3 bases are TGTGCCAGCAGCTCGAATTCTAACTATGGCTACACCTTC.

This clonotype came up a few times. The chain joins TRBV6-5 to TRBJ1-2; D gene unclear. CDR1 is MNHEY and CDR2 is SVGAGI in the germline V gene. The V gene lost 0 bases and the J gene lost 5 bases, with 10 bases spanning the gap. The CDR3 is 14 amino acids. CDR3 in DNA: TGTGCCAGCAGTTACTCAGCAATGCGGTATGGCTACACCTTC. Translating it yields CASSYSAMRYGYTF.

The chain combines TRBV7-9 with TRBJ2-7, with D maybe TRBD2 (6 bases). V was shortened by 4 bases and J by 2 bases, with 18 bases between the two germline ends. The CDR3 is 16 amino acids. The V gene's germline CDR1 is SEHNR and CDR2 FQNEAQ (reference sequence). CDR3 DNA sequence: TGTGCCAGCAGCTCTGCGGGGTACTCGACTCCCTACGAGCAGTACTTC. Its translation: CASSSAGYSTPYEQYF.

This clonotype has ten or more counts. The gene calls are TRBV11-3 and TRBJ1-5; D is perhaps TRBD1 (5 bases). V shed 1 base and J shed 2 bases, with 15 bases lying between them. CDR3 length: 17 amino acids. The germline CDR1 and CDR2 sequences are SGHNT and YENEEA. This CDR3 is CASSLVGAGRRNQPQHF. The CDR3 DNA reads TGTGCCAGCAGCTTAGTTGGGGCAGGGAGACGCAATCAGCCCCAGCATTTT.

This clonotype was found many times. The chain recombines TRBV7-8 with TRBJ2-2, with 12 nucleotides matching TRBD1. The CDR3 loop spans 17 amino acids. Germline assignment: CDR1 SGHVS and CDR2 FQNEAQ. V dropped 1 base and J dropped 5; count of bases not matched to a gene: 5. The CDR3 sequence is CASSLVGTGGRTGELFF. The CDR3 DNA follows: TGTGCCAGCAGCTTAGTTGGGACAGGGGGCCGAACCGGGGAGCTGTTTTTT. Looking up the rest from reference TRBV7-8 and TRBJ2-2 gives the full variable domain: GAGVSQSPRYKVAKRGQDVALRCDPISGHVSLFWYQQALGQGPEFLTYFQNEAQLDKSGLPSDRFFAERPEGSVSTLKIQRTQQEDSAVYLCASSLVGTGGRTGELFFGEGSRLTVL.

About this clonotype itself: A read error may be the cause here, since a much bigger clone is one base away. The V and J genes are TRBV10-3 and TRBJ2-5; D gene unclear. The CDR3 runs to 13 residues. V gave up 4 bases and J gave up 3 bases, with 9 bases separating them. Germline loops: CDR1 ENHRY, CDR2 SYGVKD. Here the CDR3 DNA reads TGTGCCATCAGTGGGCCGGCTGAAGAGACCCAGTACTTC. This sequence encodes CAISGPAEETQYF.

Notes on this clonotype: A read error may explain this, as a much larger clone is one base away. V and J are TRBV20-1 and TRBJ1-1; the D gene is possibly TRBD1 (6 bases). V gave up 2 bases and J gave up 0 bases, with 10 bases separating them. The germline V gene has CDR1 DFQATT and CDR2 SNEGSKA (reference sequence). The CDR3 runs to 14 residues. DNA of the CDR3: TGCAGTGCTAGACTGGGACATCTGAACACTGAAGCTTTCTTT. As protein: CSARLGHLNTEAFF.

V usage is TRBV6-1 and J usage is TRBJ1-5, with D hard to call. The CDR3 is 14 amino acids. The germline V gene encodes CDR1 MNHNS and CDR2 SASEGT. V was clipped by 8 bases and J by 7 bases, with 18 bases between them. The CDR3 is CASDTTAGRQPQHF. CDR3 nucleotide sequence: TGTGCCAGCGATACCACAGCGGGGAGACAGCCCCAGCATTTT.

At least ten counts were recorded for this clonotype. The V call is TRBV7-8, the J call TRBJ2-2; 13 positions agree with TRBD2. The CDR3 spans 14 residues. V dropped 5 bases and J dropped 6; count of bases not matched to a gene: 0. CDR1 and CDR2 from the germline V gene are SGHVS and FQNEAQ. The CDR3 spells CASSGLAGAGELFF. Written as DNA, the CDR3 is TGTGCCAGCAGCGGACTAGCGGGAGCCGGGGAGCTGTTTTTT.

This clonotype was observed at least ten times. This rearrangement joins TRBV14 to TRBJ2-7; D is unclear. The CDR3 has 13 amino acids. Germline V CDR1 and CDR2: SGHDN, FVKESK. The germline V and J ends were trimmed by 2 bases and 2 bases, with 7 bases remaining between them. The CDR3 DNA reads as TGTGCCAGCAGCCAAAGCAGGACCTACGAGCAGTACTTC. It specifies CASSQSRTYEQYF.

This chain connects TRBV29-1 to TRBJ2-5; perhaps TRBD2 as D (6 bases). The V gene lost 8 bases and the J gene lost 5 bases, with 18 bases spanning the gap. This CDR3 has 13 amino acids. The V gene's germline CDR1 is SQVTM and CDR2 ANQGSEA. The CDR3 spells CSIAGPAGETQYF. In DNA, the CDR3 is TGCAGCATCGCGGGGCCGGCGGGGGAGACCCAGTACTTC.

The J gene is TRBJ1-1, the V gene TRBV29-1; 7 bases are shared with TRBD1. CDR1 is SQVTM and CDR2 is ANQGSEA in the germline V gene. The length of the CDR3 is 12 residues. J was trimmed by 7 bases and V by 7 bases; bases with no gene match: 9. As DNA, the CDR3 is TGCAGCGGAGGGGACAGAACTAATGAAGCTTTCTTT. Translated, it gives CSGGDRTNEAFF.

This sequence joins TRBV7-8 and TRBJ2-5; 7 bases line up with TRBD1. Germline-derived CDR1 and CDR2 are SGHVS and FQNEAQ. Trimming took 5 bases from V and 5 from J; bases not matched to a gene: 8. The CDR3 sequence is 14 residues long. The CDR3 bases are TGTGCCAGCAGCGGATCAGGGGGACGGGAGACCCAGTACTTC. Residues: CASSGSGGRETQYF.

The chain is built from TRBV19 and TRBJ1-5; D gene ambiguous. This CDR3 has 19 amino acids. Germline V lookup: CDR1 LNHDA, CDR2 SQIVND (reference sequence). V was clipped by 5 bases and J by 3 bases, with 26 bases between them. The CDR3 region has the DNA TGTGCCAGTAGTTCGTTTTTAAAGGACGGATTCCTTGTCAATCAGCCCCAGCATTTT. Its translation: CASSSFLKDGFLVNQPQHF.

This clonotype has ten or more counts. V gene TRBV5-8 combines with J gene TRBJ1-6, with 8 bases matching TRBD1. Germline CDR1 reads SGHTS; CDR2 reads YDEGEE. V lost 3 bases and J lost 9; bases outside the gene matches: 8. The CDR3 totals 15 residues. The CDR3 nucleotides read TGTGCCAGCAGCTCCCAAGGACAGGGTGTTTCACCCCTCCACTTT. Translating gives CASSSQGQGVSPLHF.

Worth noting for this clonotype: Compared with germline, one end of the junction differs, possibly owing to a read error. The CDR3 sequence: CASSQDRTAYTEAFF. The CDR3 nucleotides are TGCGCCAGCAGCCAAGACAGGACCGCCTACACTGAAGCTTTCTTT. The V gene is TRBV7-2, the J gene TRBJ1-1, with D possibly TRBD1 on 6 matching bases. The CDR3 runs to 15 residues. Germline V CDR1 and CDR2: SGHTA, FQGNSA.